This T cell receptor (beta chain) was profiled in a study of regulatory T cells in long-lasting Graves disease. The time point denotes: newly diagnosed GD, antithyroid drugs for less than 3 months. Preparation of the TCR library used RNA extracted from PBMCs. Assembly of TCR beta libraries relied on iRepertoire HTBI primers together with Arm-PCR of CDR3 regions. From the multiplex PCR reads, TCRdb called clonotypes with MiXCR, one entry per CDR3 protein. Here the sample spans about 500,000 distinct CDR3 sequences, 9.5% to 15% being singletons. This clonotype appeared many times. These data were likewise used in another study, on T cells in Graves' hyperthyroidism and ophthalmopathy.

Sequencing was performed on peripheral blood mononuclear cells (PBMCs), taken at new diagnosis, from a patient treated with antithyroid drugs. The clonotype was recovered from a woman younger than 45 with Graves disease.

CDR3 loop: CASSYRGGTNTGELFF. The CDR3 coding sequence is TGTGCCAGCAGTTATCGGGGGGGCACGAACACCGGGGAGCTGTTTTTT. The rearrangement uses TRBV6-5 and TRBJ2-2; TRBD2 matches at 8 bases. Trimming cost V 3 bases and J 0 bases; bases outside gene matches: 3. The CDR3 loop spans 16 amino acids. The germline gives CDR1 MNHEY, CDR2 SVGAGI.